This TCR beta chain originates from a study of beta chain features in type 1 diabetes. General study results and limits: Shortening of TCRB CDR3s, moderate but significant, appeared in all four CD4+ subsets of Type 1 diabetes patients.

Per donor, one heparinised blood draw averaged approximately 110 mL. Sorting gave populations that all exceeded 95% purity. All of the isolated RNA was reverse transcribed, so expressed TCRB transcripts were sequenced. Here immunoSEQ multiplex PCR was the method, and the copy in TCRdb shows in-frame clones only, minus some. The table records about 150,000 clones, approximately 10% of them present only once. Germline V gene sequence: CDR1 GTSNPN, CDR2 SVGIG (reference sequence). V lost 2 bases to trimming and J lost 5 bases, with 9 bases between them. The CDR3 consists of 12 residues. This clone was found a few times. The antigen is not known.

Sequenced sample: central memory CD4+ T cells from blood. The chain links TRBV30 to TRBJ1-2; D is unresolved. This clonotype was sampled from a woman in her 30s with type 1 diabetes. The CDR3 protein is CAWSREEYGYTF. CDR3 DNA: TGTGCCTGGAGTAGGGAGGAGTATGGCTACACCTTC.